This T cell receptor beta chain is drawn from a study of blood T cell repertoires in COVID-19. This clone was observed a few times. Between the trimmed V and J ends, which lost 3 bases and 2 bases, there was a span of 5 bases. The V gene's germline CDR1 is LNHDA and CDR2 SQIVND (reference sequence). This CDR3 comprises 13 residues. TCRdb's copy holds only in-frame clones and misses some; the assay was immunoSEQ multiplex PCR. This table has a few hundred thousand clones, nearly 90% appearing once. The sample comprised PBMCs or T cells enriched from blood (not recorded which). The receptor comes from a woman in her 30s who had recovered from COVID-19. The V call is TRBV19, the J call TRBJ1-5; D is unresolved. The CDR3 protein is CASSIWRNQPQHF. CDR3 nucleotides: TGTGCCAGTAGTATTTGGCGCAATCAGCCCCAGCATTTT.